The clone carrying this T cell receptor beta chain was counted ten times or more. Its target is unknown. Amplification yielded TCR beta CDR3 regions, with RNA transcripts as the source. Initially, a first-round RT-PCR of the TCR CDR3 employed the HTBI primer set. TCRdb recomputed calls from the multiplex PCR reads with MiXCR, one row per CDR3 protein. The sample lists 250,000 or so distinct CDR3 sequences; about 16% were seen once. This CDR3 has 15 residues. Germline V lookup: CDR1 SGHAT, CDR2 FQDESV (reference sequence). V was cut by 1 base and J by 4 bases, with 13 bases left in between. The sample belongs to a study of T cells in Graves' hyperthyroidism and ophthalmopathy. The study, taken as a whole, reports: Most clonotypes that expanded in the thyroid above 0.001 also showed up in blood.

This blood was taken when hyperthyroidism was first diagnosed, before any ophthalmopathy symptoms existed. The specimen sequenced was blood. The TCR sequence derives from a woman between 50 and 59 years old with Graves' hyperthyroidism that later progressed to Graves' ophthalmopathy. V usage is TRBV11-1 and J usage is TRBJ2-5; D is undetermined. CDR3 nucleotide sequence: TGTGCCAGCAGCTTAGAAGCCTTGAACAGAGAGACCCAGTACTTC. Translated, it gives CASSLEALNRETQYF.